This passage covers 22 T cell receptor beta chains from one sample sequenced in a study of T cell responses to AZD1222 COVID-19 vaccine. Generated by immunoSEQ multiplex PCR, the TCRdb table keeps only in-frame clones and is missing some. The table shows over 85,000 clones, with less than 95% occurring only once. The sample was peripheral blood, taken 28 days after the second AZD1222 dose. Source of these receptors: an adult who received the AZD1222 COVID-19 vaccine.

The CDR3 protein is CASTLGTHRLYNEQFF. The CDR3 region has the DNA TGTGCCAGTACCCTGGGGACCCACCGATTATACAATGAGCAGTTCTTC. The V gene is TRBV19, the J gene TRBJ2-1, with D perhaps matching TRBD1 or TRBD2 (5 bases each). This CDR3 is built from 16 residues. V lost 7 bases to trimming and J lost 4 bases, with 20 bases between them. CDR1 is LNHDA and CDR2 is SQIVND in the germline V gene (reference sequence).

The chain is built from TRBV14 and TRBJ1-1; D is uncertain. V lost 4 bases and J 11 bases, leaving 11 bases between the germline ends. The CDR3 has 11 amino acids. Germline V gene data show CDR1 as SGHDN and CDR2 as FVKESK. CDR3 amino acids: CASSLGSTAFF. CDR3 nucleotide sequence: TGTGCCAGCAGCCTAGGCTCTACTGCTTTCTTT.

The V call is TRBV11-2, the J call TRBJ2-4; TRBD2 agrees at 7 bases. Germline values: CDR1 SGHAT, CDR2 FQNNGV. CDR3 length: 12 amino acids. The V and J ends lost 5 bases and 6 bases, in that order; junction bases with no gene match: 1. CDR3 sequence: CASSKRGNIQYF. The CDR3 DNA sequence: TGTGCCAGCAGCAAGCGGGGAAACATTCAGTACTTC.

The chain carries TRBV29-1 and TRBJ1-2; D gene unclear. The CDR3 totals 14 residues. Trimming left V 5 bases short and J 3 bases short, with 16 bases between. From germline, CDR1 is SQVTM and CDR2 ANQGSEA. The CDR3: CSVSPSTLYYGYTF. CDR3 coding DNA: TGCAGCGTTTCCCCCAGCACCTTGTACTATGGCTACACCTTC.

This chain links TRBV12-3 or TRBV12-4 with TRBJ2-7; D gene uncertain. The CDR3 is made up of 12 amino acids. V was clipped by 3 bases and J by 2 bases, with 5 bases between them. DNA of the CDR3: TGTGCCAGCAGTTTGAAACCCTACGAGCAGTACTTC. Residues: CASSLKPYEQYF.

The rearrangement joins TRBV4-2 to TRBJ1-6, with D unclear. There are 16 residues in the CDR3. The germline V gene has CDR1 LGHNA and CDR2 YNFKEQ. V lost 0 bases and J 9 bases, leaving 15 bases between the germline ends. CDR3 coding DNA: TGTGCCAGCAGCCAAGATCGGTTGGGGATTGCTTCACCCCTCCACTTT. This codes for CASSQDRLGIASPLHF.

This chain links TRBV2 with TRBJ2-7; TRBD2 might be the D (5 bases). V lost 6 bases and J lost 0, with 18 bases in between. The CDR3 totals 16 residues. The germline CDR1 and CDR2 sequences are SNHLY and FYNNEI. In DNA, the CDR3 is TGTGCCAGCAGCCCCTCGCTACTAGAGGGCTCCTACGAGCAGTACTTC. It yields the protein CASSPSLLEGSYEQYF. Supplemented by reference TRBV2 and TRBJ2-7, the full variable domain reads EPEVTQTPSHQVTQMGQEVILRCVPISNHLYFYWYRQILGQKVEFLVSFYNNEISEKSEIFDDQFSVERPDGSNFTLKIRSTKLEDSAMYFCASSPSLLEGSYEQYFGPGTRLTVT.

The V call is TRBV28, the J call TRBJ1-5; D gene uncertain. The CDR3 totals 17 residues. CDR1 MDHEN and CDR2 SYDVKM come from the germline V gene. Deletions cut 11 bases from V and 0 bases from J, with 23 bases between. CDR3 nucleotide sequence: TGTGCCGCCGTGGGAGTTTTGACCCTTAATAGCAATCAGCCCCAGCATTTT. It translates to CAAVGVLTLNSNQPQHF.

CDR3 residues: CASEKTPSYEQYF. CDR3 DNA sequence: TGTGCCAGCGAAAAGACACCGTCCTACGAGCAGTACTTC. V usage is TRBV21-1 and J usage is TRBJ2-7; TRBD1 was called by the table and not checked on the DNA. TRBV21-1 is designated a pseudogene. CDR3 size: 13 residues.

The chain employs TRBV5-1 and TRBJ1-2; TRBD1 is a possible D gene (5 bases). The V gene lost 7 bases and the J gene lost 4 bases, with 23 bases spanning the gap. The CDR3 is 16 amino acids. Germline CDR1 is SGHRS and CDR2 is YFSETQ. The CDR3 sequence: CASGVTPGAGSYGYTF. The CDR3 DNA reads TGCGCCAGCGGAGTAACTCCTGGGGCCGGGAGCTATGGCTACACCTTC.

This sequence joins TRBV5-1 and TRBJ2-1, with 7 positions matching TRBD2. Germline assignment: CDR1 SGHRS and CDR2 YFSETQ. CDR3 size: 14 residues. V lost 0 bases, J lost 8 bases, and 5 bases stayed unmatched. The DNA for the CDR3 is TGCGCCAGCAGCTTGGCGTGGGGAGGGGATGAGCAGTTCTTC. It encodes CASSLAWGGDEQFF. The full variable domain, in which reference TRBV5-1 and TRBJ2-1 provide the parts outside the CDR3, is KAGVTQTPRYLIKTRGQQVTLSCSPISGHRSVSWYQQTPGQGLQFLFEYFSETQRNKGNFPGRFSGRQFSNSRSEMNVSTLELGDSALYLCASSLAWGGDEQFFGPGTRLTVL.

CDR3 protein: CASSQVNNSPLHF. CDR3 DNA sequence: TGTGCCAGCTCACAGGTGAATAATTCACCCCTCCACTTT. The gene calls are TRBV19 and TRBJ1-6; the D gene is possibly TRBD1 (5 bases). The germline V gene has CDR1 LNHDA and CDR2 SQIVND (reference sequence). The CDR3 has 13 amino acids. The germline V and J ends were trimmed by 9 bases and 5 bases, with 11 bases remaining between them.

In this sample, this clone turned up once. This rearrangement joins TRBV5-1 to TRBJ2-3; 10 nucleotides match TRBD2. The CDR3 spans 15 residues. CDR1 and CDR2 (germline): SGHRS, YFSETQ. V lost 3 bases, J lost 9 bases, and 10 bases stayed unmatched. This CDR3 is CASSWVSGGADTQYF. DNA of the CDR3: TGCGCCAGCAGCTGGGTCAGCGGGGGGGCGGACACGCAGTATTTT.

This rearrangement joins TRBV5-1 to TRBJ1-4, with no clear D. Germline loops: CDR1 SGHRS, CDR2 YFSETQ. This CDR3 contains 15 residues. The V end lost 3 bases, the J end lost 6 bases, and 15 bases lay between the germline ends. CDR3: CASSSNIGRDEKLFF. CDR3 nucleotides: TGCGCCAGCAGCTCTAACATAGGACGTGATGAAAAACTGTTTTTT.

The chain couples TRBV18 to TRBJ2-1; 12 nucleotides agree with TRBD2. Looked up from germline, CDR1 is KGHSH and CDR2 is LQKENI. This CDR3 is built from 20 residues. The V gene end was trimmed by 3 bases and the J gene end by 0 bases; junction bases not matched to a gene: 12. The CDR3 bases are TGTGCCAGCTCACCCCTACAGGGGACTAGCGGGCCGAGCTCCTACAATGAGCAGTTCTTC. The encoded protein is CASSPLQGTSGPSSYNEQFF.

V and J are TRBV2 and TRBJ1-1; tentative D call: TRBD1 (6 bases). The CDR3 has 14 amino acids. The V end lost 7 bases, the J end lost 5 bases, and 17 bases lay between the germline ends. From germline, CDR1 is SNHLY and CDR2 FYNNEI. The CDR3: CASKGLEGGTEAFF. CDR3 nucleotide sequence: TGTGCCAGCAAGGGGTTAGAGGGGGGGACTGAAGCTTTCTTT.

J is TRBJ1-2 and V is TRBV30; no clear D. The CDR3 consists of 12 residues. Trimming removed 1 base at V and 8 bases at J, with 11 bases between. Per the germline V gene, CDR1 is GTSNPN and CDR2 is SVGIG (reference sequence). The CDR3 coding sequence is TGTGCCTGGAGTGGCCCAAATCGCGGCTACACCTTC. Its protein is CAWSGPNRGYTF.

The chain has TRBV11-2 and TRBJ1-1, with D perhaps TRBD1 (5 bases). The V and J ends lost 3 bases and 1 base respectively, with 12 bases between them. The germline CDR1 and CDR2 sequences are SGHAT and FQNNGV. The CDR3 has 15 residues. The CDR3 sequence: CASSLDWGENTEAFF. The CDR3 DNA reads TGTGCCAGCAGCTTGGACTGGGGGGAGAACACTGAAGCTTTCTTT.

The J gene is TRBJ1-3, the V gene TRBV7-9; D ambiguous. This CDR3 has 17 amino acids. Deletions cut 2 bases from V and 4 bases from J, with 18 bases between. Germline V lookup: CDR1 SEHNR, CDR2 FQNEAQ (reference sequence). The CDR3 sequence: CASSLLGSPGSGNTIYF. The CDR3 bases are TGTGCCAGCAGCTTACTGGGTTCACCAGGATCAGGAAACACCATATATTTT.

The V gene is TRBV6-5, the J gene TRBJ2-7; maybe TRBD2 (6 bases). Germline V gene sequence: CDR1 MNHEY, CDR2 SVGAGI. V gave up 5 bases and J gave up 3 bases, with 14 bases separating them. The CDR3 loop spans 14 amino acids. CDR3: CASSPRDSFYEQYF. The CDR3 nucleotides read TGTGCCAGCAGTCCCAGGGACTCCTTCTACGAGCAGTACTTC.

The chain links TRBV18 to TRBJ1-1; no definite D call. CDR1 is KGHSH, CDR2 LQKENI, per germline. CDR3 length: 14 amino acids. The V end was cut by 4 bases, the J end by 1 base, with 10 bases between. CDR3 protein: CASSLGPTNTEAFF. The DNA of the CDR3 is TGTGCCAGCTCACTAGGGCCGACGAACACTGAAGCTTTCTTT.

V gene TRBV6-5 combines with J gene TRBJ1-6; D not certain. The CDR3 sequence is 15 residues long. V lost 7 bases to trimming and J lost 7 bases, with 17 bases between them. CDR1 is MNHEY and CDR2 is SVGAGI in the germline V gene. The CDR3 loop is CASNLDRASNSPLHF. The CDR3 coding sequence is TGTGCCAGCAATTTAGACCGGGCCTCAAATTCACCCCTCCACTTT.